The 22 T cell receptor beta chains reported below all come from one sample, sequenced in a study of T cell responses to AZD1222 COVID-19 vaccine. Sequencing used immunoSEQ multiplex PCR; TCRdb keeps in-frame clones, though not all of them. The sample shows 120,000 to 150,000 clones, roughly 89% of them seen only once. This specimen consisted of peripheral blood, obtained on day 0 of AZD1222 vaccination. The source of these receptors is an adult in good health.

The chain is built from TRBV6-4 and TRBJ2-1, with 9 bases lining up with TRBD2. The CDR3 length is 16 residues. The V gene end was trimmed by 4 bases and the J gene end by 15 bases; junction bases not matched to a gene: 19. CDR1 MRHNA and CDR2 SNTAGT come from the germline V gene. The CDR3 coding sequence is TGTGCCAGCAGTGGACCCTCAGGAGTGGTAGCGGGAGTTCGGTTCTTC. The encoded protein is CASSGPSGVVAGVRFF.

The V and J genes are TRBV3-1 (or the pseudogene TRBV3-2) and TRBJ2-3, with 9 bases aligning to TRBD2. V shed 7 bases and J 0 bases; nucleotides not matched to a gene: 5. Germline V gene data show CDR1 as LGHDT and CDR2 as YNNKEL (reference sequence). The CDR3 runs to 15 residues. The CDR3 spells CASTLGLASTDTQYF. The CDR3 nucleotides read TGTGCCAGCACCTTAGGACTAGCGAGCACAGATACGCAGTATTTT.

The chain is built from TRBV9 and TRBJ1-2; tentative D call: TRBD1 (5 bases). The germline gives CDR1 SGDLS, CDR2 YYNGEE. The CDR3 consists of 16 residues. With 4 bases removed from V and 3 bases from J, the gap between germline ends came to 19 bases. Written as DNA, the CDR3 is TGTGCCAGCAGCTCCCCCAGAGGGGACGGTGACTATGGCTACACCTTC. Translating gives CASSSPRGDGDYGYTF.

The V gene is TRBV7-6, the J gene TRBJ2-7; D unresolved. The V gene's germline CDR1 is SGHVS and CDR2 FNYEAQ. The germline V and J ends were trimmed by 5 bases and 2 bases, with 13 bases remaining between them. This CDR3 is 14 amino acids long. CDR3 in amino acids: CASSPTGLTYEQYF. The CDR3 DNA reads TGTGCCAGCAGCCCTACCGGCCTAACCTACGAGCAGTACTTC.

J is TRBJ1-5 and V is TRBV5-6; tentatively, D is TRBD1 (5 bases). CDR1 and CDR2 from the germline V gene are SGHDT and YYEEEE. This CDR3 comprises 15 residues. Trimming cost V 4 bases and J 6 bases, with 17 bases left between them. CDR3 residues: CASSPSGGVGQPQHF. The CDR3 nucleotides read TGTGCCAGCAGCCCCAGTGGGGGAGTCGGTCAGCCCCAGCATTTT.

The chain recombines TRBV2 with TRBJ1-2, with 7 nucleotides matching TRBD1. Trimming at V came to 6 bases and at J to 4 bases, leaving 8 bases not matched to a gene. The CDR3 is 14 amino acids. The germline gives CDR1 SNHLY, CDR2 FYNNEI. The CDR3 DNA is TGTGCCAGCAGGGAGACAGGGACCTCCTATGGCTACACCTTC. It specifies CASRETGTSYGYTF.

The chain uses TRBV27 and TRBJ1-3; the D gene is possibly TRBD1 (5 bases). Germline V lookup: CDR1 MNHEY, CDR2 SMNVEV (reference sequence). The CDR3 runs to 15 residues. The V end was cut by 6 bases, the J end by 4 bases, with 16 bases between. CDR3 DNA sequence: TGTGCCAGCAGGGGACGGGGACCTTTCGGAAACACCATATATTTT. Amino acid sequence: CASRGRGPFGNTIYF.

This clone was found a few times. This chain connects TRBV13 to TRBJ2-5; perhaps D is TRBD1 or TRBD2 (5 bases each). The CDR3 is 17 residues long. The V gene lost 4 bases and the J gene lost 0 bases, with 18 bases spanning the gap. Germline CDR1 PRHDT, CDR2 FYEKMQ (reference sequence). The CDR3: CASSYGTHATDQETQYF. The CDR3 DNA reads as TGTGCCAGCAGCTACGGGACCCACGCCACCGACCAAGAGACCCAGTACTTC.

This clone was seen only once. The chain recombines TRBV3-1 (or the pseudogene TRBV3-2) with TRBJ2-3; D unresolved. The V gene's germline CDR1 is LGHDT and CDR2 YNNKEL (reference sequence). V dropped 0 bases and J dropped 8 bases, with 12 bases sitting between them. This CDR3 spans 14 amino acids. Here the CDR3 reads CASSQEGGTRTQYF. DNA for the CDR3: TGTGCCAGCAGCCAAGAAGGCGGTACCCGTACGCAGTATTTT.

The rearrangement links TRBV30 to TRBJ1-3; perhaps TRBD1 as D (5 bases). CDR1 GTSNPN and CDR2 SVGIG come from the germline V gene (reference sequence). Trimming removed 4 bases from V and 8 bases from J, with 12 bases in between. This CDR3 is 12 amino acids long. The CDR3 is CAWTPREYTIYF. CDR3 bases: TGTGCCTGGACCCCCAGGGAGTACACCATATATTTT.

The chain joins TRBV4-3 to TRBJ2-3; no definite D call. Germline V gene lookup returns CDR1 LGHNA and CDR2 YSLEER. V was cut by 1 base and J by 0 bases, with 8 bases left in between. The CDR3 extends over 15 amino acids. Written as DNA, the CDR3 is TGCGCCAGCAGCCAAGGGAGTCGTAGCACAGATACGCAGTATTTT. Translation gives CASSQGSRSTDTQYF.

This CDR3 reads CASSWRGEAGEGYGYTF. CDR3 DNA sequence: TGTGCCAGCAGCTGGCGGGGCGAGGCGGGAGAGGGCTATGGCTACACCTTC. The chain couples TRBV7-9 to TRBJ1-2, with D possibly matching TRBD1 (5 bases). The V gene lost 4 bases and the J gene lost 4 bases, with 22 bases spanning the gap. The CDR3 loop spans 17 amino acids. Germline CDR1 is SEHNR and CDR2 is FQNEAQ (reference sequence).

This rearrangement joins TRBV6-5 to TRBJ1-1; a possible D gene is TRBD1 (5 bases). This CDR3 has 15 residues. Per the germline V gene, CDR1 is MNHEY and CDR2 is SVGAGI. The V gene lost 2 bases and the J gene lost 5 bases, with 15 bases spanning the gap. DNA of the CDR3: TGTGCCAGCAGTTACCTCCCCAGGGACCGGACTGAAGCTTTCTTT. Protein sequence: CASSYLPRDRTEAFF.

The rearrangement uses TRBV19 and TRBJ2-1; possibly TRBD2 for D (6 bases). V was trimmed by 6 bases and J by 6 bases, leaving 9 bases between them. The CDR3 is 12 residues long. CDR1 LNHDA and CDR2 SQIVND come from the germline V gene (reference sequence). The DNA of the CDR3 is TGTGCCAGTAGCCCGGGGGTCAATGAGCAGTTCTTC. This codes for CASSPGVNEQFF. Variable domain in full (rest from reference TRBV19 and TRBJ2-1): DGGITQSPKYLFRKEGQNVTLSCEQNLNHDAMYWYRQDPGQGLRLIYYSQIVNDFQKGDIAEGYSVSREKKESFPLTVTSAQKNPTAFYLCASSPGVNEQFFGPGTRLTVL.

The CDR3 loop is CASSVETSTQYF. The CDR3, as DNA: TGTGCCAGCAGCGTAGAGACTAGCACGCAGTATTTT. The rearrangement links TRBV9 to TRBJ2-3, with 7 bases lining up with TRBD2. The junction had 1 base not matched to a gene; V was cut back by 0 bases and J by 9 bases. The CDR3 runs to 12 residues. CDR1 is SGDLS and CDR2 is YYNGEE in the germline V gene.

The chain joins TRBV18 to TRBJ2-7, with TRBD1 as a possible D gene (6 bases). This CDR3 comprises 13 residues. V was shortened by 5 bases and J by 1 base, with 9 bases between the two germline ends. Per the germline V gene, CDR1 is KGHSH and CDR2 is LQKENI. DNA for the CDR3: TGTGCCAGCTCATCACAGGGTTCCTACGAGCAGTACTTC. Its translation is CASSSQGSYEQYF.

V is TRBV6-2 or TRBV6-3 and J is TRBJ2-7; D call uncertain. Trimming pared 2 bases from V and 2 bases from J, leaving 13 bases between. Germline CDR1 is MNHEY and CDR2 is SVGEGT. The CDR3 spans 15 residues. CDR3 residues: CASSYGAEWTYEQYF. CDR3 DNA: TGTGCCAGCAGTTACGGTGCGGAATGGACCTACGAGCAGTACTTC.

This clone was found once. The chain uses TRBV7-6 and TRBJ1-5; D is undetermined. The germline V gene has CDR1 SGHVS and CDR2 FNYEAQ. The V and J ends lost 2 bases and 4 bases respectively, with 9 bases between them. This CDR3 is built from 14 residues. CDR3 sequence (DNA): TGTGCCAGCAGCTTAACCGACGGTAATCAGCCCCAGCATTTT. It encodes CASSLTDGNQPQHF.

This clone appeared a single time. V and J are TRBV28 and TRBJ1-4, with 9 bases identical to TRBD1. The V gene end was trimmed by 5 bases and the J gene end by 5 bases; junction bases not matched to a gene: 6. The CDR3 totals 15 residues. In germline, CDR1 is MDHEN, CDR2 SYDVKM. The CDR3 DNA is TGTGCCAGCAGTCCTTCGACAGGGGGGAATGAAAAACTGTTTTTT. Translated: CASSPSTGGNEKLFF.

The chain joins TRBV3-1 (or the pseudogene TRBV3-2) to TRBJ1-2; 11 nucleotides agree with TRBD1. The CDR3 consists of 16 residues. Trimming took 3 bases from V and 2 from J; bases not matched to a gene: 5. Germline V lookup: CDR1 LGHDT, CDR2 YNNKEL (reference sequence). The CDR3 here is CASSQHRDRGNYGYTF. CDR3 sequence (DNA): TGTGCCAGCAGCCAGCACCGGGACAGGGGGAACTATGGCTACACCTTC.

The rearrangement uses TRBV28 and TRBJ1-1; unclear D gene. Per germline, CDR1 MDHEN and CDR2 SYDVKM. CDR3 length: 11 amino acids. Deletions cut 3 bases from V and 5 bases from J, with 4 bases between. The chain's CDR3 is CASSFNTEAFF. Written as DNA, the CDR3 is TGTGCCAGCAGTTTCAATACTGAAGCTTTCTTT. Drawing the rest from reference TRBV28 and TRBJ1-1, the complete variable domain is DVKVTQSSRYLVKRTGEKVFLECVQDMDHENMFWYRQDPGLGLRLIYFSYDVKMKEKGDIPEGYSVSREKKERFSLILESASTNQTSMYLCASSFNTEAFFGQGTRLTVV.

The V and J genes are TRBV9 and TRBJ2-7; a weak D match, TRBD2 (5 bases). V lost 4 bases to trimming and J lost 6 bases, with 14 bases between them. The CDR3 extends over 13 amino acids. Germline loops: CDR1 SGDLS, CDR2 YYNGEE. The CDR3 region is CASSLGESGEQYF. CDR3 coding DNA: TGTGCCAGCAGCCTCGGGGAGTCGGGCGAGCAGTACTTC.